The table lists the clone carrying this T cell receptor beta chain with a count of one. The data stem from a study of response to subunit inactivated influenza vaccine. A single record per CDR3 protein comes from TCRdb applying MiXCR to the RT-PCR reads. Here the sample spans roughly 500,000 distinct CDR3 sequences, approximately 15% being singletons. This receptor was identified in a man between 50 and 75 years old who received an inactivated influenza vaccine. Sequences were derived from CD4+ T cells sorted from PBMCs, sampled approximately 25 months after vaccination.

The CDR3 DNA is TGTGCCAGCAGCCAAGTAACGGGGACGGTTGAAAAACTGTTTTTT. It yields the protein CASSQVTGTVEKLFF. The rearrangement links TRBV3-1 to TRBJ1-4; D might be TRBD1 (5 bases). Germline lookup yields CDR1 LGHDT and CDR2 YNNKEL (reference sequence). The CDR3 has 15 residues. The V gene lost 1 base and the J gene lost 7 bases, with 13 bases spanning the gap.